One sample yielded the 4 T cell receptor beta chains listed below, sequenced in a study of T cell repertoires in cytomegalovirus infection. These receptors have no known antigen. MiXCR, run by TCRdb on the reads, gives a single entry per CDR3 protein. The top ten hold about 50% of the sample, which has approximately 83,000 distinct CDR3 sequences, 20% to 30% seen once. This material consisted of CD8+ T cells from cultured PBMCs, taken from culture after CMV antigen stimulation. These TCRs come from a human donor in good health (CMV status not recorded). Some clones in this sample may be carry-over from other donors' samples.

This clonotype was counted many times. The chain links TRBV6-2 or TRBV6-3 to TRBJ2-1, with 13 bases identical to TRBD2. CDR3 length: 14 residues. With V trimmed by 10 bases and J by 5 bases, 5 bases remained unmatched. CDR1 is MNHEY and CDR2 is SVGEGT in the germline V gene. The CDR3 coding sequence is TGTGCCACCGGACTAGCGGGGGACCACAATGAGCAGTTCTTC. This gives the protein CATGLAGDHNEQFF.

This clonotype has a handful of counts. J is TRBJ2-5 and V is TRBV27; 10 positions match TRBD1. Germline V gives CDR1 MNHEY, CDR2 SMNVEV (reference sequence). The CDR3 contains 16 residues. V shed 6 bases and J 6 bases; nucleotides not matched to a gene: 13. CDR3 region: CASRVPGQGRKKTQYF. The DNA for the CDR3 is TGTGCCAGCAGGGTCCCGGGACAGGGGAGGAAAAAGACCCAGTACTTC.

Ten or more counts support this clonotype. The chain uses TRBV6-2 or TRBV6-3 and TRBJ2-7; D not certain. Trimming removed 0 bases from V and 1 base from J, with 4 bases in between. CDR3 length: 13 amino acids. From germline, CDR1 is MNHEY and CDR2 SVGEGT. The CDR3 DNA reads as TGTGCCAGCAGTTACTCGCAGTCCTACGAGCAGTACTTC. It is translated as CASSYSQSYEQYF.

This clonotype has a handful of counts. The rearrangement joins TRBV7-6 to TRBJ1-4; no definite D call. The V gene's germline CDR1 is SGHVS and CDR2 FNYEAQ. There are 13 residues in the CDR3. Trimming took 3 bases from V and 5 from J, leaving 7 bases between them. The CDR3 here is CASSFGLNEKLFF. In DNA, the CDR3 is TGTGCCAGCAGCTTCGGACTGAATGAAAAACTGTTTTTT.